The T cell receptor (beta chain) described here comes from a study of CD8+ T cells in alopecia areata. Study details: Treated patients were given 5 to 10 mg oral tofacitinib twice daily.

As to treatment: oral pan-JAK inhibitor, 5-10 mg twice daily. Germline loops: CDR1 GTSNPN, CDR2 SVGIG (reference sequence). The CDR3 is 16 amino acids. Trimming pared 2 bases from V and 9 bases from J, leaving 23 bases between. Regarding this clone: Its antigen is as yet unknown.

Following RNA extraction, reverse transcription yielded cDNA that acted as the sequencing template. Measured with immunoSEQ multiplex PCR; TCRdb has only the in-frame clones, and not every one. The table shows under 350,000 clones, with about three fifths occurring only once. Findings of the study overall: Affected scalp, especially in alopecia totalis/universalis, had a higher clonality than normal scalp did. For patients receiving tofacitinib, scalp clonality and expanded CD8+ clones among the top 100 significantly decreased.

The TCR originated in a human donor with alopecia areata. The V call is TRBV30, the J call TRBJ2-1; no clear D. This material consisted of CD4+ T cells sorted from blood, taken at week 24, from a patient treated with tofacitinib. In DNA, the CDR3 is TGTGCCTGGAGTCCCCCCCGACGGTGGGTACGGTGTGAGCAGTTCTTC. This codes for CAWSPPRRWVRCEQFF.